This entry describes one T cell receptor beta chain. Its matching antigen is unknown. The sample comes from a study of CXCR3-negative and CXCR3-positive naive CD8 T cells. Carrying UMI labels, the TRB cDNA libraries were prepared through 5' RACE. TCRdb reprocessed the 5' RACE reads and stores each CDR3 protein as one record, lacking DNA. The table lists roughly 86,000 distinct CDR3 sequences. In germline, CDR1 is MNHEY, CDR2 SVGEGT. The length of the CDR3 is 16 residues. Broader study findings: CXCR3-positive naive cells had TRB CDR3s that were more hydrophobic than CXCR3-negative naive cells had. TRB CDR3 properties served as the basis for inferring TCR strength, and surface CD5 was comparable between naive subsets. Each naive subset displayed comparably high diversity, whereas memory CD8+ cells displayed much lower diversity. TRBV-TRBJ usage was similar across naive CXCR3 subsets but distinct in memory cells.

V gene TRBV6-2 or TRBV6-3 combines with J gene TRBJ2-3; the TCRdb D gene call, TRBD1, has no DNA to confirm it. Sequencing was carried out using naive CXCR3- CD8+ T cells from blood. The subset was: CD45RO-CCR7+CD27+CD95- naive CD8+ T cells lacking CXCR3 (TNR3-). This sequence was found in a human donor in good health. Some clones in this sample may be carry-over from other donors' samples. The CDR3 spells CASEVTFRGITDTQYF.